These T cell receptor beta chains were read from a single sample in a study of response to subunit inactivated influenza vaccine. TCRdb independently ran MiXCR on the RT-PCR reads; one entry per CDR3 protein. The table lists fewer than 250,000 distinct CDR3 sequences, under 15% of them singletons. This sample comprised CD8+ T cells sorted from PBMCs, obtained 5 days after vaccination. These TCRs come from a man between 45 and 60 years old who received an inactivated influenza vaccine. Each CDR3 is given with its conserved first and last residue. The order of the fields is clone size, D gene, V gene, J gene, CDR3 DNA, CDR3 protein. The D gene is left open where the match is weak. The size entry is marked missing in some rows and otherwise reads once, few, many or a size class.

clone_size: few; d_call: TRBD1; v_call: TRBV7-2; j_call: TRBJ1-2; cdr3_nt: TGTGCCAGCAATACCGGGACAGGGGTCTATGGCTACACCTTC; cdr3_aa: CASNTGTGVYGYTF
clone_size: many; d_call: .; v_call: TRBV28; j_call: TRBJ1-2; cdr3_nt: TGTGCCAGCAGTTTCAGCTTGACAGCCCCGAACCCCTATGGCTACACCTTC; cdr3_aa: CASSFSLTAPNPYGYTF
clone_size: .; d_call: .; v_call: TRBV6-2/TRBV6-3; j_call: TRBJ1-1; cdr3_nt: TGTGCCAGCAGCACCGGATACAGGCCGAACACTGAAGCTTTCTTT; cdr3_aa: CASSTGYRPNTEAFF
clone_size: .; d_call: .; v_call: TRBV9; j_call: TRBJ2-1; cdr3_nt: TGTGCCAGCAGCGTAAGCCAGGGAGCCTACAATGAGCAGTTCTTC; cdr3_aa: CASSVSQGAYNEQFF
clone_size: few; d_call: TRBD2; v_call: TRBV20-1; j_call: TRBJ2-5; cdr3_nt: TGCAGTGCAACACCGGGACTAGTCGGATGGGAGACCCAGTACTTC; cdr3_aa: CSATPGLVGWETQYF
clone_size: .; d_call: .; v_call: TRBV7-9; j_call: TRBJ2-1; cdr3_nt: TGTGCCAGCAGCCATCAGGAGGTATGGTGGTTCTTC; cdr3_aa: CASSHQEVWWFF
clone_size: few; d_call: TRBD1; v_call: TRBV5-1; j_call: TRBJ2-7; cdr3_nt: TGCGCCAGCAGCACCGGGGGGACAGGGAGCTCCTACGAGCAGTACTTC; cdr3_aa: CASSTGGTGSSYEQYF
clone_size: .; d_call: .; v_call: TRBV5-5; j_call: TRBJ1-1; cdr3_nt: TGTGCCAGCAGCTTTATGGTTTACACTGAAGCTTTCTTT; cdr3_aa: CASSFMVYTEAFF
clone_size: few; d_call: TRBD1; v_call: TRBV12-3/TRBV12-4; j_call: TRBJ1-4; cdr3_nt: TGTGCCAGCAGTAAGGAGGGGGCGATGGAGGAAAAACTGTTTTTT; cdr3_aa: CASSKEGAMEEKLFF
clone_size: few; d_call: TRBD1; v_call: TRBV9; j_call: TRBJ2-2; cdr3_nt: TGTGCCAGCAGCGCCCGGGACAGGGGGGGCACCGGGGAGCTGTTTTTT; cdr3_aa: CASSARDRGGTGELFF
clone_size: many; d_call: .; v_call: TRBV4-3; j_call: TRBJ2-7; cdr3_nt: TGCGCCAGCAGCCAAGATGGTGGAGTTTACGAGCAGTACTTC; cdr3_aa: CASSQDGGVYEQYF
clone_size: .; d_call: TRBD2; v_call: TRBV3-1; j_call: TRBJ2-1; cdr3_nt: TGTGCCAGCAGCCAAGATTTAGCGGGAGACGTCTACAATGAGCAGTTCTTC; cdr3_aa: CASSQDLAGDVYNEQFF
clone_size: few; d_call: .; v_call: TRBV28; j_call: TRBJ2-3; cdr3_nt: TGTGCCAGCAGTTCATGGGGGGGCACAGATACGCAGTATTTT; cdr3_aa: CASSSWGGTDTQYF
clone_size: .; d_call: .; v_call: TRBV6-6; j_call: TRBJ2-7; cdr3_nt: TGTGCCAGCGAGACAGGCAACTCCTACGAGCAGTACTTC; cdr3_aa: CASETGNSYEQYF
clone_size: few; d_call: TRBD1; v_call: TRBV29-1; j_call: TRBJ2-7; cdr3_nt: TGCAGCGTCCGGGACAGGGCCTACGAGCAGTACTTC; cdr3_aa: CSVRDRAYEQYF
clone_size: .; d_call: TRBD2; v_call: TRBV28; j_call: TRBJ2-3; cdr3_nt: TGTGCCAGCAGTTCACCGCGACTAGCTGCGAGCACAGATACGCAGTATTTT; cdr3_aa: CASSSPRLAASTDTQYF
clone_size: few; d_call: TRBD1; v_call: TRBV5-1; j_call: TRBJ2-7; cdr3_nt: TGCGCCAGCAGTCACTTCTCGGGACAGGGCTACGAGCAGTACTTC; cdr3_aa: CASSHFSGQGYEQYF
clone_size: .; d_call: TRBD1; v_call: TRBV5-1; j_call: TRBJ2-7; cdr3_nt: TGCGCCAGCAGCTTGACGGGACAGGGGGGCTACGAGCAGTACTTC; cdr3_aa: CASSLTGQGGYEQYF
clone_size: few; d_call: TRBD2; v_call: TRBV27; j_call: TRBJ2-3; cdr3_nt: TGTGCCAGCAGTTTCAGCGGGGTGAGCACAGATACGCAGTATTTT; cdr3_aa: CASSFSGVSTDTQYF
clone_size: few; d_call: TRBD2; v_call: TRBV12-3/TRBV12-4; j_call: TRBJ2-3; cdr3_nt: TGTGCCAGCAGTTTAGCCCCCAGCCGGACTAGCGGGGGGAAGGTGTATTTT; cdr3_aa: CASSLAPSRTSGGKVYF
clone_size: .; d_call: .; v_call: TRBV11-2; j_call: TRBJ1-6; cdr3_nt: TGTGCCAGCAGCTTCCTCTCGAATTCACCCCTCCACTTT; cdr3_aa: CASSFLSNSPLHF
clone_size: .; d_call: TRBD2; v_call: TRBV6-5; j_call: TRBJ2-7; cdr3_nt: TGTGCCAGCAGTTACTTCCCCGGGAGGGCAAACGAGCAGTACTTC; cdr3_aa: CASSYFPGRANEQYF
clone_size: few; d_call: TRBD2; v_call: TRBV7-9; j_call: TRBJ2-3; cdr3_nt: TGTGCCAGCAGTCTTAGCGGGAATGACGATACGCAGTATTTT; cdr3_aa: CASSLSGNDDTQYF
clone_size: many; d_call: TRBD2; v_call: TRBV10-3; j_call: TRBJ2-1; cdr3_nt: TGTGCCATCAGTGATATTCCGGGCGGGAGCTCCTACAATGAGCAGTTCTTC; cdr3_aa: CAISDIPGGSSYNEQFF
clone_size: many; d_call: .; v_call: TRBV15; j_call: TRBJ2-3; cdr3_nt: TGTGCCACCAGCAGAGATTTGGGGTATGGCACAGATACGCAGTATTTT; cdr3_aa: CATSRDLGYGTDTQYF
clone_size: many; d_call: .; v_call: TRBV7-9; j_call: TRBJ2-2; cdr3_nt: TGTGCCAGCACCTACACCGGGGAGCTGTTTTTT; cdr3_aa: CASTYTGELFF
clone_size: few; d_call: .; v_call: TRBV14; j_call: TRBJ2-1; cdr3_nt: TGTGCCAGCAGCCAAGATTGGTCTAGGAGGAATGAGCAGTTCTTC; cdr3_aa: CASSQDWSRRNEQFF
clone_size: few; d_call: .; v_call: TRBV5-5; j_call: TRBJ2-7; cdr3_nt: TGTGCCAGCAGCCCGTCGGCAGGGACCTACGAGCAGTACTTC; cdr3_aa: CASSPSAGTYEQYF
clone_size: .; d_call: TRBD2; v_call: TRBV4-3; j_call: TRBJ2-1; cdr3_nt: TGCGCCAGCAGCCAAGGGGGACTAGCGGGAATGAATGAGCAGTTCTTC; cdr3_aa: CASSQGGLAGMNEQFF
clone_size: few; d_call: TRBD1; v_call: TRBV27; j_call: TRBJ2-3; cdr3_nt: TGTGCCGGAAAGACAGGGATGTACACAGATACGCAGTATTTT; cdr3_aa: CAGKTGMYTDTQYF
clone_size: few; d_call: .; v_call: TRBV7-9; j_call: TRBJ2-7; cdr3_nt: TGTGCCAGCAGCTTTACCCGGACCCCGTTATGGGAGCAGTACTTC; cdr3_aa: CASSFTRTPLWEQYF
clone_size: .; d_call: .; v_call: TRBV28; j_call: TRBJ1-1; cdr3_nt: TGTGCCAGCAGCACCCCTCTATACGGGGCCCCGAACACTGAAGCTTTCTTT; cdr3_aa: CASSTPLYGAPNTEAFF
clone_size: .; d_call: .; v_call: TRBV5-1; j_call: TRBJ2-5; cdr3_nt: TGCGCCAGCAGCTTGGTTGGACCCTCCTTCCGAGAGACCCAGTACTTC; cdr3_aa: CASSLVGPSFRETQYF
clone_size: few; d_call: .; v_call: TRBV4-1; j_call: TRBJ2-7; cdr3_nt: TGCGCCAGCAGCCAAGGCTCAGGCGCCTACGAGCAGTACTTC; cdr3_aa: CASSQGSGAYEQYF
clone_size: .; d_call: TRBD2; v_call: TRBV29-1; j_call: TRBJ2-7; cdr3_nt: TGCAGCGTTGAAGGGGCCGTAACTAGCGGGAGTTTATACGAGCAGTACTTC; cdr3_aa: CSVEGAVTSGSLYEQYF
clone_size: .; d_call: .; v_call: TRBV7-9; j_call: TRBJ2-1; cdr3_nt: TGTGCCAGCAGCCAAGGGGATGGTCTAGTCGCCCTTAAGCAGTTCTTC; cdr3_aa: CASSQGDGLVALKQFF
clone_size: few; d_call: .; v_call: TRBV2; j_call: TRBJ2-7; cdr3_nt: TGTGCCAGCAGGGTAGTAGGGGGAAACTACGAGCAGTACTTC; cdr3_aa: CASRVVGGNYEQYF
clone_size: many; d_call: .; v_call: TRBV4-2; j_call: TRBJ2-7; cdr3_nt: TGTGCCAGCAGCCAAGATTCAGGTACAAACTACGAGCAGTACTTC; cdr3_aa: CASSQDSGTNYEQYF
clone_size: many; d_call: TRBD1; v_call: TRBV6-1; j_call: TRBJ1-5; cdr3_nt: TGTGCCAGCAGCACCGGGACAGGGAACCAGCCCCAGCATTTT; cdr3_aa: CASSTGTGNQPQHF
clone_size: .; d_call: .; v_call: TRBV12-3/TRBV12-4; j_call: TRBJ2-7; cdr3_nt: TGTGCCAGCAGTTTAATAGGGACTGGAAGGGAGCAGTACTTC; cdr3_aa: CASSLIGTGREQYF
clone_size: .; d_call: TRBD1; v_call: TRBV3-1; j_call: TRBJ2-5; cdr3_nt: TGTGCCAGCAGCCCTAGGAGGACAGGGCTGAACTTC; cdr3_aa: CASSPRRTGLNF
clone_size: .; d_call: .; v_call: TRBV30; j_call: TRBJ1-1; cdr3_nt: TGTGCCTTAGATGGACAGCATGTTGCTGAAGCTTTCTTT; cdr3_aa: CALDGQHVAEAFF
clone_size: few; d_call: .; v_call: TRBV3-1; j_call: TRBJ2-2; cdr3_nt: TGTGCCAGCAGCCAAGAAACTTACACGAACACCGGGGAGCTGTTTTTT; cdr3_aa: CASSQETYTNTGELFF
clone_size: .; d_call: .; v_call: TRBV5-1; j_call: TRBJ2-7; cdr3_nt: TGCGCCAGCAGCTTGTTTTCCGGGAGAAGCTCCTACGAGCAGTACTTC; cdr3_aa: CASSLFSGRSSYEQYF
clone_size: few; d_call: TRBD2; v_call: TRBV20-1; j_call: TRBJ2-7; cdr3_nt: TGCAGTGCTAGAGTGGCTAGCGGGGCCTCCTACGAGCAGTACTTC; cdr3_aa: CSARVASGASYEQYF
clone_size: .; d_call: .; v_call: TRBV2; j_call: TRBJ2-7; cdr3_nt: TGTGCCAGCAGTGAGCTAAGGAGCTCTGGAGAGCAGTACTTC; cdr3_aa: CASSELRSSGEQYF
clone_size: many; d_call: TRBD1; v_call: TRBV6-6; j_call: TRBJ2-1; cdr3_nt: TGTGCCACCTCAGGGGGCAGTCGCAATGAGCAGTTCTTC; cdr3_aa: CATSGGSRNEQFF
clone_size: many; d_call: TRBD2; v_call: TRBV10-3; j_call: TRBJ2-3; cdr3_nt: TGTGCCATCAGTCGAAGCGGGGGGGCCGGCACAGATACGCAGTATTTT; cdr3_aa: CAISRSGGAGTDTQYF
clone_size: few; d_call: .; v_call: TRBV20-1; j_call: TRBJ1-6; cdr3_nt: TGCAGTGCTAGAGATGAGCTCAGCTCCTATAATTCACCCCTCCACTTT; cdr3_aa: CSARDELSSYNSPLHF
clone_size: .; d_call: .; v_call: TRBV7-9; j_call: TRBJ2-7; cdr3_nt: TGTGCCAGCAGCTTAGTCGGCGGAACCGCCTACGAGCAGTACTTC; cdr3_aa: CASSLVGGTAYEQYF
clone_size: many; d_call: .; v_call: TRBV27; j_call: TRBJ2-5; cdr3_nt: TGTGCCAGCAGTTTGGGCGGGACTCAAGAGACCCAGTACTTC; cdr3_aa: CASSLGGTQETQYF
clone_size: many; d_call: .; v_call: TRBV12-3/TRBV12-4; j_call: TRBJ2-4; cdr3_nt: TGTGCCAGCAGACCGCCGGGCTTAAACATTCAGTACTTC; cdr3_aa: CASRPPGLNIQYF
clone_size: few; d_call: .; v_call: TRBV9; j_call: TRBJ2-7; cdr3_nt: TGTGCCAGCAGCGTAGGTCGTCTACCCTACGAGCAGTACTTC; cdr3_aa: CASSVGRLPYEQYF
clone_size: .; d_call: TRBD2; v_call: TRBV9; j_call: TRBJ2-7; cdr3_nt: TGTGCCAGCGGGGAGGGGACCTACGAGCAGTACTTC; cdr3_aa: CASGEGTYEQYF
clone_size: .; d_call: .; v_call: TRBV3-1; j_call: TRBJ1-1; cdr3_nt: TGTGCCAGCAGCCCCGGGAGATTGAGGATGGAAGCTTTCTTT; cdr3_aa: CASSPGRLRMEAFF
clone_size: few; d_call: TRBD2; v_call: TRBV12-3/TRBV12-4; j_call: TRBJ2-3; cdr3_nt: TGTGCCAGCAGTTTGGGTAGCGGGATGGGCACAGATACGCAGTATTTT; cdr3_aa: CASSLGSGMGTDTQYF
clone_size: few; d_call: TRBD1; v_call: TRBV9; j_call: TRBJ1-5; cdr3_nt: TGTGCCAGCAGCCACACGGGACAGCTAAATCAGCCCCAGCATTTT; cdr3_aa: CASSHTGQLNQPQHF
clone_size: .; d_call: TRBD1; v_call: TRBV15; j_call: TRBJ2-3; cdr3_nt: TGTGCCACCAGCAGCTCTTCCGGGACAGGGATCACAGATACGCAGTATTTT; cdr3_aa: CATSSSSGTGITDTQYF
clone_size: .; d_call: .; v_call: TRBV6-1; j_call: TRBJ2-2; cdr3_nt: TGTGCCACCACCTTGGCGTCCGGGGAGCTGTTTTTT; cdr3_aa: CATTLASGELFF
clone_size: many; d_call: .; v_call: TRBV9; j_call: TRBJ1-6; cdr3_nt: TGTGCCAGCAGCCCAGAAGTTAATTCACCCCTCCACTTT; cdr3_aa: CASSPEVNSPLHF